Listed below are T cell receptor beta chains from one sample, sequenced in a study of OX40 agonist ivuxolimab in advanced cancers. TCRdb keeps only in-frame clones here, not all; method: immunoSEQ multiplex PCR. The table records tens of thousands of clones, 85% of them present only once. The source material was CD4+ or CD8+ T cells sorted from blood, sampled in a trial of the OX40 agonist ivuxolimab. The receptors were sampled from an adult with an advanced solid tumor such as melanoma, head and neck, liver or kidney cancer. Each CDR3 is given with its conserved first and last residue. The D gene is left open where the match is weak. Only part of the rows carry a size: once, few, many, or a class if the clone is expanded.

size,D,V,J,DNA,CDR3
NA,NA,TRBV5-1,TRBJ1-3,TGCGCCAGCAGCACCGCCTCGCCCGGGGACACCATATATTTT,CASSTASPGDTIYF
NA,NA,TRBV7-2,TRBJ1-1,TGTGCCAGCAGCTTCGTCCCCGGGGCGAACACTGAAGCTTTCTTT,CASSFVPGANTEAFF
NA,NA,TRBV7-9,TRBJ1-1,TGTGCCAGCAGCCTCCGGGACACAGCTGAGATGAACACTGAAGCTTTCTTT,CASSLRDTAEMNTEAFF
NA,TRBD1,TRBV27,TRBJ1-5,TGTGCCAGCAGTTCGTTAGACAGGGCCAGGCAGCCCCAGCATTTT,CASSSLDRARQPQHF
NA,NA,TRBV5-6,TRBJ1-1,TGTGCCACCAACTTTTGGGGGCAGGCGGCTTTCTTT,CATNFWGQAAFF
NA,NA,TRBV4-1,TRBJ1-1,TGCGCCAGCAGCCAAGCCTACATAGCGAACACTGAAGCTTTCTTT,CASSQAYIANTEAFF
NA,TRBD2,TRBV4-3,TRBJ2-5,TGCGCCAGCAGCCAAGATCATAGGGGGGCTAGCGGGGGTTTTGCGGAGACCCAGTACTTC,CASSQDHRGASGGFAETQYF
NA,NA,TRBV7-9,TRBJ2-7,TGTGCCAGCAGCTTAGAGCACGGGGCTAGAAACGAGCAGTACTTC,CASSLEHGARNEQYF
NA,NA,TRBV25-1,TRBJ1-1,TGTGCCAGCAAAACAAATCAGGGGTACACTGAAGCTTTCTTT,CASKTNQGYTEAFF
NA,TRBD1,TRBV7-9,TRBJ2-7,TGTGCCAGCAGCTCATTAATCCGGGACAGGGGCTCCTACGAGCAGTACTTC,CASSSLIRDRGSYEQYF
NA,TRBD2,TRBV28,TRBJ2-7,TGTGCCAGCATGGAACTAGCGACCACCTACGAGCAGTACTTC,CASMELATTYEQYF
once,TRBD1,TRBV29-1,TRBJ1-4,TGCAGCGTTGGGGACAGGGGTCGCAGTGAAAAACTGTTTTTT,CSVGDRGRSEKLFF
NA,NA,TRBV30,TRBJ1-2,TGTGCCTGGGGACGCCAGGGCTACACCTTC,CAWGRQGYTF
NA,NA,TRBV18,TRBJ2-1,TGTGCCAGCTCACACTCGGACAGTTCCTACAATGAGCAGTTCTTC,CASSHSDSSYNEQFF
once,NA,TRBV6-5,TRBJ1-3,TGTGCCAGCAGCATGGGAAACACCATATATTTT,CASSMGNTIYF
NA,TRBD1,TRBV7-3,TRBJ1-2,TGTGCCAGCAGCCCCCGGGGACAGGGGGCGCGAGGCTACACCTTC,CASSPRGQGARGYTF
NA,NA,TRBV20-1,TRBJ1-2,TGCAAGGCTACTCTCCAATATGGCTACACCTTC,CKATLQYGYTF
once,NA,TRBV18,TRBJ1-5,TGTGCCAGCTCACCCAAAAATCAGCCCCAGCATTTT,CASSPKNQPQHF
NA,NA,TRBV18,TRBJ2-6,TGTGCCAGCTCACCACCGAACTCCCCGTCTGGGGCCAACGTCCTGACTTTC,CASSPPNSPSGANVLTF
NA,NA,TRBV6-6,TRBJ1-1,TGTGCCAGTAAAATCAGGGCAGAGGCGGACACTGAAGCTTTCTTT,CASKIRAEADTEAFF
NA,NA,TRBV6-5,TRBJ1-1,TGTGCCAGCAGTTACGCCGGCAGGGGGAACACTGAAGCTTTCTTT,CASSYAGRGNTEAFF
NA,NA,TRBV20-1,TRBJ2-1,TGCAGTGCTTCCCCCGACAATGAGCAGTTCTTC,CSASPDNEQFF
NA,NA,TRBV7-2,TRBJ1-6,TGTGCCAGCAGCTTAGCCGGGATTTTCGGGGGCCGGAATAATTCACCCCTCCACTTT,CASSLAGIFGGRNNSPLHF
NA,TRBD1,TRBV5-6,TRBJ2-3,TGTGCCAGCAGCTTACAGGGGGCGGATACGCAGTATTTT,CASSLQGADTQYF
NA,TRBD1,TRBV6-6,TRBJ1-2,TGTGCCACCGCTCGTAAAGGGGGCAGGGGCTACACCTTC,CATARKGGRGYTF
NA,NA,TRBV11-2,TRBJ1-1,TGTGCCAGCAGCTTCAGGGGGAACACTGAAGCTTTCTTT,CASSFRGNTEAFF
NA,NA,TRBV6-5,TRBJ1-1,TGTGCCAGCAATCGGGGAAGGGGTAACACTGAAGCTTTCTTT,CASNRGRGNTEAFF
NA,NA,TRBV10-3,TRBJ2-3,TGTGCCATCAGGTGGACGGAGAGCACAGATACGCAGTATTTT,CAIRWTESTDTQYF
NA,NA,TRBV11-3,TRBJ2-7,TGTGCCAGCAGCTTAGAGGGTCTCGGAGAGCAGTACTTC,CASSLEGLGEQYF
NA,NA,TRBV10-3,TRBJ1-5,TGTGCCATCAGTGCGTCGGTGGTCCTGGGTCAACCCCAGCATTTT,CAISASVVLGQPQHF
few,TRBD1,TRBV2,TRBJ1-1,TGTGCCAGCAGCGCCGACAGGGGGACTGAAGCTTTCTTT,CASSADRGTEAFF
once,TRBD2,TRBV19,TRBJ2-2,TGTGCCAGTACTAACCGCGGCGGGAGTGGGACCGGGGAGCTGTTTTTT,CASTNRGGSGTGELFF
NA,TRBD2,TRBV27,TRBJ2-5,TGTGCCAGCAGTTCGGAGCGGGAGGGCGTATGGGAGACCCAGTACTTC,CASSSEREGVWETQYF
NA,TRBD1,TRBV28,TRBJ2-7,TGTGCCAGCAGTTTGGCTAGACAGGGATCCTACGAGCAGTACTTC,CASSLARQGSYEQYF
NA,NA,TRBV4-3,TRBJ2-2,TGCGCCAGCAGCCCTTCTGCCGGGGAGCTGTTTTTT,CASSPSAGELFF
NA,NA,TRBV5-8,TRBJ2-1,TGTGCCAGCAGTTTCGAAGCGGCAGCTTTGTTCGGGGAGCAGTTCTTC,CASSFEAAALFGEQFF
NA,NA,TRBV9,TRBJ1-5,TGTGCCAGCAGCGCAGACGGACAGCCTGATCAGCCCCAGCATTTT,CASSADGQPDQPQHF
NA,NA,TRBV10-3,TRBJ1-1,TGTGCCATCAGTGAGTCTGTGATCGCCGACACTGAAGCTTTCTTT,CAISESVIADTEAFF
NA,TRBD2,TRBV11-3,TRBJ2-1,TGTGCCAGCAGCTTAGATTGGGTCCAGCGGGAGCGGGTTTTGGATGAGCAGTTCTTC,CASSLDWVQRERVLDEQFF
NA,TRBD2,TRBV14,TRBJ2-3,TGTGCCAGCAGCCAGCGGGGGGGTTCTTTGAATACGCAGTATTTT,CASSQRGGSLNTQYF
few,TRBD1,TRBV7-8,TRBJ1-4,TGTGCCAGCAGCTTAGTTTGGTCCCCCACAGGGGAGTTAGATGAAAAACTGTTTTTT,CASSLVWSPTGELDEKLFF
NA,NA,TRBV19,TRBJ2-1,TGTGCCAGTGGGGGGCGGGAGGAGCAGTTCTTC,CASGGREEQFF
NA,TRBD1,TRBV11-3,TRBJ1-1,TGTGCCAGCAGCGAGACAGGGGCTTGGGACACTGAAGCTTTCTTT,CASSETGAWDTEAFF
NA,TRBD1,TRBV4-1,TRBJ2-4,TGCGCCAGCAGCCGGGCTGGACAGGGTTGGGGCAAAAACATTCAGTACTTC,CASSRAGQGWGKNIQYF
NA,NA,TRBV5-1,TRBJ2-2,TGCGCCAGCAGCTTGTCCGGGCAGGGGGGAACCGGGGAGCTGTTTTTT,CASSLSGQGGTGELFF